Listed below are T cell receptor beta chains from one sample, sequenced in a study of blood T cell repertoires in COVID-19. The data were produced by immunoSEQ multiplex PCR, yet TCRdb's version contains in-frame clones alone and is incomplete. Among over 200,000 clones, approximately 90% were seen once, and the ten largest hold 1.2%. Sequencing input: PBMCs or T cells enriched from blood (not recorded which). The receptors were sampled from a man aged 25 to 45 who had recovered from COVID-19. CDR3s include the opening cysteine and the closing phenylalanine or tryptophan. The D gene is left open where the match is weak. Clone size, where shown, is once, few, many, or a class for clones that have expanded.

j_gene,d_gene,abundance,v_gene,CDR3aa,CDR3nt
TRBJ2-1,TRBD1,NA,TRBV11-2,CASSLEGPGTGFYNEQFF,TGTGCCAGCAGCTTAGAGGGACCCGGGACAGGGTTTTACAATGAGCAGTTCTTC
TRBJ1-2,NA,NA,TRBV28,CASLMAAGNEYTF,TGTGCCAGCTTGATGGCGGCAGGGAATGAGTACACCTTC
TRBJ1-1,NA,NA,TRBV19,CASSTQVPTEAFF,TGTGCCAGTAGTACACAGGTTCCCACTGAAGCTTTCTTT
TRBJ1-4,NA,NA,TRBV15,CATSSGQRATNEKLFF,TGTGCCACCAGCAGCGGACAGAGAGCAACTAATGAAAAACTGTTTTTT
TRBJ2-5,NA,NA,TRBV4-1,CASSQADTQETQYF,TGCGCCAGCAGCCAAGCAGATACCCAAGAGACCCAGTACTTC
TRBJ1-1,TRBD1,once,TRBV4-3,CASSSRDRGTTEAFF,TGCGCCAGCAGCTCCCGGGACAGGGGGACCACTGAAGCTTTCTTT
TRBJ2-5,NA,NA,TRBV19,CASSIRGAQGETQYF,TGTGCCAGTAGTATTCGGGGGGCACAGGGAGAGACCCAGTACTTC
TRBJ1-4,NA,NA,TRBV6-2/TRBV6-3,CASSKAQGTEKLFF,TGTGCCAGCAGTAAAGCTCAGGGAACTGAAAAACTGTTTTTT
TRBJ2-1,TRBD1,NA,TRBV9,CASSTRSGQGANEQFF,TGTGCCAGCAGCACAAGGTCGGGACAGGGGGCGAATGAGCAGTTCTTC
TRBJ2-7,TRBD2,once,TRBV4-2,CASSQGTSDLYEQYF,TGTGCCAGCAGCCAAGGGACTAGCGATCTCTACGAGCAGTACTTC
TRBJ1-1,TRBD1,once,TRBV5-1,CASSLAPSATGGEAFF,TGCGCCAGCAGCTTGGCCCCCAGCGCGACAGGGGGCGAAGCTTTCTTT
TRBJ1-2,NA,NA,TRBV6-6,CASLTRQPTGGYTF,TGTGCCAGCCTTACAAGACAGCCTACAGGCGGCTACACCTTC
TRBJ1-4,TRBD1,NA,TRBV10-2,CASSVRGLDEKLFF,TGCGCCAGCAGTGTGAGGGGGCTTGATGAAAAACTGTTTTTT
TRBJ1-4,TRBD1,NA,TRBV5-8,CASTRDRADEKLFF,TGTGCCAGCACCCGGGACAGGGCTGATGAAAAACTGTTTTTT
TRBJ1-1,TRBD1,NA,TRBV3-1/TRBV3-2,CASSNRDRGRFTEAFF,TGTGCCAGCAGCAACCGGGACAGGGGGCGTTTCACTGAAGCTTTCTTT
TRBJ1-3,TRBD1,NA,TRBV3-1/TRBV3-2,CASSHRTGAGNTIYF,TGTGCCAGCAGCCACCGGACAGGGGCAGGAAACACCATATATTTT
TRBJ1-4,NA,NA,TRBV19,CARKRRRNEKLFF,TGTGCCAGAAAGCGACGGCGGAATGAAAAACTGTTTTTT
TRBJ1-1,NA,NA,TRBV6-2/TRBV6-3,CASSYATEAFF,TGTGCCAGCAGTTACGCGACTGAAGCTTTCTTT
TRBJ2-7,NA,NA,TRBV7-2,CASSSSAGPSVDYEQYF,TGTGCCAGCAGCTCATCCGCGGGACCCTCAGTAGACTACGAGCAGTACTTC
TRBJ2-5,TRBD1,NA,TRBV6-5,CASSRGLRGQETQYF,TGTGCCAGCTCCAGGGGGTTGAGGGGGCAAGAGACCCAGTACTTC
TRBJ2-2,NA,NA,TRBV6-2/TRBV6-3,CASSYPSGINTGELFF,TGTGCCAGCAGTTACCCCAGCGGCATTAACACCGGGGAGCTGTTTTTT
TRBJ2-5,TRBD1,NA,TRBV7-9,CASRSNTGGEQETQYF,TGTGCCAGCAGGTCAAATACAGGGGGCGAGCAAGAGACCCAGTACTTC
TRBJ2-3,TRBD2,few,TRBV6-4,CASSDGLADTDTQYF,TGTGCCAGCAGTGACGGGCTAGCGGACACAGATACGCAGTATTTT
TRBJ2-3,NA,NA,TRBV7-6,CASSLMDFSTDTQYF,TGTGCCAGCAGCTTAATGGACTTCAGCACAGATACGCAGTATTTT
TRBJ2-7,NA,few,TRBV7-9,CASSVDRVGYEQYF,TGTGCCAGCTCGGTGGATCGGGTCGGCTACGAGCAGTACTTC
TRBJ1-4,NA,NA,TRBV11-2,CASSLVTGQKLFF,TGTGCCAGCAGCTTAGTTACAGGGCAAAAACTGTTTTTT
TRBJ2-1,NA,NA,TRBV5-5,CASSSTTGNYNEQFF,TGTGCCAGCAGCTCAACGACAGGAAACTACAATGAGCAGTTCTTC
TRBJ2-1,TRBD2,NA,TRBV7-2,CASSQGLAEGNEQFF,TGTGCCAGCAGCCAGGGACTAGCGGAAGGGAATGAGCAGTTCTTC
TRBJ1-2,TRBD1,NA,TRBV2,CASSQRPTGEGYTF,TGTGCCAGCAGCCAAAGACCGACAGGGGAAGGCTACACCTTC
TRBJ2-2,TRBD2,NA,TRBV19,CASSIVRGVNTGELFF,TGTGCCAGTAGTATAGTGCGGGGGGTGAACACCGGGGAGCTGTTTTTT
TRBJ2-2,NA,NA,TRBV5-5,CASSSPPGELFF,TGTGCCAGCAGCTCTCCCCCCGGGGAGCTGTTTTTT
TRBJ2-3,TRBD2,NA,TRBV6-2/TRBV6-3,CASSYEIGGNPTDTQYF,TGTGCCAGCAGTTACGAAATCGGGGGGAACCCCACAGATACGCAGTATTTT
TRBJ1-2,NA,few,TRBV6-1,CASSENETPNYGYTF,TGTGCCAGCAGTGAAAATGAGACACCTAACTATGGCTACACCTTC
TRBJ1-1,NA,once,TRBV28,CASSRGQLNTEAFF,TGTGCCAGCAGTCGAGGACAGTTGAACACTGAAGCTTTCTTT
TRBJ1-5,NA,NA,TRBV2,CASSGIGQPQHF,TGTGCCAGCAGTGGAATCGGTCAGCCCCAGCATTTT
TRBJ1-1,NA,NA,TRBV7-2,CASSSTDTEAFF,TGTGCCAGCAGCTCAACAGATACTGAAGCTTTCTTT
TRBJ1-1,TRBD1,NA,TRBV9,CASGQGANTEAFF,TGTGCCAGCGGACAGGGGGCAAACACTGAAGCTTTCTTT
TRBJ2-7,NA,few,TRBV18,CASSPPRGSEQYF,TGTGCCAGCTCACCACCGCGAGGCAGTGAGCAGTACTTC